The T cell receptor (beta chain) under discussion was sequenced for a study of blood T cells in healthy people across ages. Study-level results: The authors considered diversity estimates from one million T cells to be underestimates.

Of note for this clonotype: Its antigen is unidentified.

Alongside a J-beta primer mix, a sample-barcoded 5' primer served in a second PCR lasting roughly 7 to 11 cycles. TCRdb reanalysed the 5' RACE reads using MiXCR and keeps one entry per CDR3 protein. The sample carries about 1.4 million distinct CDR3 sequences, 45% to 70% recorded once. This TCR came from a man younger than 35 in good health. The sample was blood.

CDR3 nucleotide sequence: TGTGCCAGCAGCATTAGCGGGGGGGCTAGCAATGAGCAGTTCTTC. Translation gives CASSISGGASNEQFF. This chain connects TRBV6-2 or TRBV6-3 to TRBJ2-1; TRBD2 agrees at 11 bases. V lost 6 bases to trimming and J lost 6 bases; unmatched junction nucleotides: 7. Germline V CDR1 and CDR2: MNHEY, SVGEGT. The CDR3 has 15 residues.